A selection of T cell receptor beta chains follows, all from one sample in a study of blood T cells in healthy people across ages. TCRdb independently ran MiXCR on the 5' RACE reads; one entry per CDR3 protein. The sample lists about 1.1 million distinct CDR3 sequences; 35% to 40% were seen once. Specimen: blood. These receptors were collected from a man between 18 and 35 years old in good health. CDR3s include the opening cysteine and the closing phenylalanine or tryptophan. Each record gives: clone size, V gene, D gene, J gene, CDR3 DNA, CDR3 protein. A D gene is named only where the DNA matches it firmly. A row's size may be missing; if present it is once, few, many or a size class.

abundance: -; v_gene: TRBV11-2; d_gene: -; j_gene: TRBJ2-5; CDR3nt: TGTGCCAGCCAGCTAGGGCTTCAAGAGACCCAGTACTTC; CDR3aa: CASQLGLQETQYF
abundance: once; v_gene: TRBV20-1; d_gene: TRBD2; j_gene: TRBJ2-2; CDR3nt: TGCAGTGCTAGACCCGGGACTAGCGGCACCGGGGAGCTGTTTTTT; CDR3aa: CSARPGTSGTGELFF
abundance: -; v_gene: TRBV28; d_gene: -; j_gene: TRBJ2-3; CDR3nt: TGTGCCAGCAGGCCCCCGAGGGATACGCAGTATTTT; CDR3aa: CASRPPRDTQYF
abundance: few; v_gene: TRBV4-2; d_gene: -; j_gene: TRBJ2-1; CDR3nt: TGTGCCAGCAGCCGAGAACGGGGGGCCCTTAAAAATGAGCAGTTCTTC; CDR3aa: CASSRERGALKNEQFF
abundance: -; v_gene: TRBV7-2; d_gene: -; j_gene: TRBJ1-5; CDR3nt: TGTGCCAGCAACTCACAGGCTATCAATCAGCCCCAGCATTTT; CDR3aa: CASNSQAINQPQHF
abundance: -; v_gene: TRBV7-9; d_gene: TRBD2; j_gene: TRBJ2-3; CDR3nt: TGTGCCAGCAGCTTTAACAGCAAAGCGGGAGCATCCCCCACAGATACGCAGTATTTT; CDR3aa: CASSFNSKAGASPTDTQYF
abundance: few; v_gene: TRBV12-3/TRBV12-4; d_gene: TRBD2; j_gene: TRBJ2-2; CDR3nt: TGTGCCAGCAGTTCCTCGGGACTAGCGGGGGGGCCCGAGGGTTGGGAGCTGTTTTTT; CDR3aa: CASSSSGLAGGPEGWELFF
abundance: -; v_gene: TRBV7-2; d_gene: TRBD1; j_gene: TRBJ1-2; CDR3nt: TGTGCCAGCAGCTGGACAGGGCCAGGCTATGGCTACACCTTC; CDR3aa: CASSWTGPGYGYTF
abundance: -; v_gene: TRBV4-3; d_gene: -; j_gene: TRBJ2-2; CDR3nt: TGCGCCAGCAGCCAAGACGGGGTATTCGACACCGGGGAGCTGTTTTTT; CDR3aa: CASSQDGVFDTGELFF
abundance: few; v_gene: TRBV4-2; d_gene: -; j_gene: TRBJ1-4; CDR3nt: TGTGCCAGCAGCCAAGACGGGGGTGGTTCTAATGAAAAACTGTTTTTT; CDR3aa: CASSQDGGGSNEKLFF
abundance: -; v_gene: TRBV20-1; d_gene: -; j_gene: TRBJ1-2; CDR3nt: TGCAGTGCTAGACGTGCCGGGGGACTTAACTATGGCTACACCTTC; CDR3aa: CSARRAGGLNYGYTF
abundance: -; v_gene: TRBV27; d_gene: TRBD1; j_gene: TRBJ1-1; CDR3nt: TGTGCCAGCAGTTCAAGGCCGGGACAGGCCACTGAAGCTTTCTTT; CDR3aa: CASSSRPGQATEAFF
abundance: -; v_gene: TRBV7-2; d_gene: -; j_gene: TRBJ2-3; CDR3nt: TGTGCCAGCAGCATTCGGGAGAGAAGGTCAGATACGCAGTATTTT; CDR3aa: CASSIRERRSDTQYF
abundance: -; v_gene: TRBV6-2/TRBV6-3; d_gene: TRBD1; j_gene: TRBJ2-1; CDR3nt: TGTGCCAGCAGTTACGTAGGACAGGGGGCCCATGAGCAGTTCTTC; CDR3aa: CASSYVGQGAHEQFF
abundance: many; v_gene: TRBV12-3/TRBV12-4; d_gene: TRBD1; j_gene: TRBJ2-5; CDR3nt: TGTGCCAGCAGCTTACTACCGGGACAGGGGAAGACCCAGTACTTC; CDR3aa: CASSLLPGQGKTQYF
abundance: -; v_gene: TRBV4-2; d_gene: TRBD1; j_gene: TRBJ2-7; CDR3nt: TGTGCCAGCAGCCAAGTCCTGGACAGGGGGTACAATGAGCAGTACTTC; CDR3aa: CASSQVLDRGYNEQYF
abundance: few; v_gene: TRBV6-5; d_gene: -; j_gene: TRBJ2-3; CDR3nt: TGTGCCAGCAGTTATTCGGCCGAATGGGGGGATACGCAGTATTTT; CDR3aa: CASSYSAEWGDTQYF
abundance: few; v_gene: TRBV5-1; d_gene: TRBD1; j_gene: TRBJ1-1; CDR3nt: TGCGCCAGCAGTTCGGGGACAGGGGTTACGGCTTTCTTT; CDR3aa: CASSSGTGVTAFF
abundance: few; v_gene: TRBV7-9; d_gene: TRBD2; j_gene: TRBJ2-1; CDR3nt: TGTGCCAGCAGCTTAGCTGGCGGGGGGGTCTACAATGAGCAGTTCTTC; CDR3aa: CASSLAGGGVYNEQFF
abundance: few; v_gene: TRBV4-3; d_gene: TRBD1; j_gene: TRBJ2-7; CDR3nt: TGCGCCAGCAGCCAAGGGACAGGGCGGGGTTACGAGCAGTACTTC; CDR3aa: CASSQGTGRGYEQYF